A selection of T cell receptor beta chains follows, all from one sample in a study of cytomegalovirus exposure and HLA in healthy donors. The assay was immunoSEQ multiplex PCR, and TCRdb's table has in-frame clones only and misses some. The repertoire holds about 210,000 clones, with about 83% as singletons. The sequencing input was PBMCs. The receptors stem from a man in his forties or fifties in good health and CMV-seropositive. Both conserved end residues are part of each CDR3. D genes are given only for firm matches. Only part of the rows carry a size: once, few, many, or a class if the clone is expanded.

. | . | TRBJ2-7 | TRBV11-2 | CASSLWGLDEQYF | TGTGCCAGCAGCTTATGGGGGCTTGACGAGCAGTACTTC
. | TRBD1 | TRBJ1-2 | TRBV28 | CASTLRGRGYTF | TGTGCCAGCACCCTCAGGGGGAGAGGCTACACCTTC
. | TRBD1 | TRBJ2-6 | TRBV19 | CASSIYPGQGAAGANVLTF | TGTGCCAGTAGTATTTACCCGGGACAGGGGGCAGCTGGGGCCAACGTCCTGACTTTC
. | TRBD1 | TRBJ2-7 | TRBV6-1 | CASSRSGTVEQYF | TGTGCCAGCAGTCGATCCGGGACAGTCGAGCAGTACTTC
once | TRBD2 | TRBJ2-1 | TRBV9 | CASSGRLAGGYNEQFF | TGTGCCAGCAGCGGCCGACTAGCGGGAGGTTACAATGAGCAGTTCTTC
. | TRBD2 | TRBJ2-2 | TRBV28 | CASNTPRASGRSGELFF | TGTGCCAGCAATACCCCCAGGGCCAGCGGGAGGTCCGGGGAGCTGTTTTTT
. | . | TRBJ2-7 | TRBV29-1 | CSVGLGGSEQYF | TGCAGCGTGGGCCTTGGAGGGTCCGAGCAGTACTTC
. | TRBD2 | TRBJ2-3 | TRBV30 | CAWSQGGRRDTQYF | TGTGCCTGGAGTCAGGGCGGGAGACGAGATACGCAGTATTTT
. | . | TRBJ1-1 | TRBV5-8 | CASSLTGSDTEAFF | TGTGCCAGCAGCTTAACAGGGAGTGATACTGAAGCCTTCTTT
. | . | TRBJ1-5 | TRBV5-6 | CASSLGFSDQPQHF | TGTGCCAGCAGCTTGGGTTTTTCGGATCAGCCCCAGCATTTT
. | . | TRBJ2-1 | TRBV4-2 | CASSPDNEQFF | TGTGCCAGCAGCCCTGACAATGAGCAGTTCTTC
few | . | TRBJ2-7 | TRBV7-9 | CASSSLLGLPEQYF | TGTGCCAGCAGCTCGTTACTAGGGCTTCCCGAGCAGTACTTC
once | . | TRBJ1-2 | TRBV7-8 | CASSATGNYGYTF | TGTGCCAGCAGCGCAACAGGCAACTATGGCTACACCTTC
. | TRBD2 | TRBJ2-2 | TRBV4-3 | CASSLGLGLSNTGELFF | TGCGCCAGCAGCCTCGGACTGGGACTATCAAACACCGGGGAGCTGTTTTTT
. | . | TRBJ2-2 | TRBV5-1 | CASSSGGQTWFANTGELFF | TGCGCCAGCAGCTCCGGGGGGCAGACCTGGTTCGCGAACACCGGGGAGCTGTTTTTT
. | . | TRBJ2-3 | TRBV9 | CASSALTDTQYF | TGTGCCAGCAGCGCTCTCACAGATACGCAGTATTTT
. | . | TRBJ2-7 | TRBV27 | CASSVTEYSYEQYF | TGTGCCAGCAGTGTCACAGAGTACTCCTACGAGCAGTACTTC
. | TRBD1 | TRBJ2-5 | TRBV28 | CASSYPGQEQETQYF | TGTGCCAGCAGCTACCCGGGACAGGAACAAGAGACCCAGTACTTC
. | TRBD2 | TRBJ2-5 | TRBV5-1 | CASSLWGGSETQYF | TGCGCCAGCAGCTTGTGGGGGGGATCGGAGACCCAGTACTTC
. | . | TRBJ1-1 | TRBV27 | CASSVQGLNTEAFF | TGTGCCAGCAGTGTACAGGGTTTGAACACTGAAGCTTTCTTT
. | TRBD2 | TRBJ2-3 | TRBV5-6 | CASSMGLAVTDTQYF | TGTGCCAGCAGCATGGGACTAGCGGTCACAGATACGCAGTATTTT
. | TRBD2 | TRBJ2-1 | TRBV5-1 | CASSLVPGLAGGAGSYNEQFF | TGCGCCAGCAGCTTGGTCCCAGGGCTAGCGGGAGGGGCCGGCTCCTACAATGAGCAGTTCTTC
few | . | TRBJ1-4 | TRBV6-6 | CATKEEEKLFF | TGTGCCACCAAGGAGGAAGAAAAACTGTTTTTT
once | . | TRBJ2-5 | TRBV19 | CASTTGETQYF | TGTGCCAGTACTACGGGGGAGACCCAGTACTTC
. | . | TRBJ2-7 | TRBV11-2 | CASSLYEIYEQYF | TGTGCCAGCAGCTTATATGAGATCTACGAGCAGTACTTC
. | . | TRBJ2-1 | TRBV5-6 | CASSLAIGLAYNEQFF | TGTGCCAGCAGCTTGGCTATCGGGTTAGCGTACAATGAGCAGTTCTTC
. | . | TRBJ1-1 | TRBV30 | CAWILTKYTEAFF | TGTGCCTGGATTCTCACAAAGTACACTGAAGCTTTCTTT
. | . | TRBJ1-2 | TRBV19 | CASSPFGGAVNGYTF | TGTGCCAGTAGTCCCTTCGGGGGGGCGGTGAATGGCTACACCTTC
. | . | TRBJ2-3 | TRBV14 | CASSQRVVSTDTQYF | TGTGCCAGCAGCCAACGGGTGGTAAGCACAGATACGCAGTATTTT
. | . | TRBJ2-2 | TRBV5-5 | CASSLGRAANTGELFF | TGTGCCAGCAGCTTAGGGCGGGCCGCGAACACCGGGGAGCTGTTTTTT
. | . | TRBJ2-4 | TRBV25-1 | CASSDETGEDIQYF | TGTGCCAGCAGTGATGAAACAGGGGAGGACATTCAGTACTTC
. | . | TRBJ1-3 | TRBV11-2 | CASSLDRSGNTIYF | TGTGCCAGCAGCTTGGACAGAAGTGGAAACACCATATATTTT
once | TRBD2 | TRBJ2-2 | TRBV6-1 | CATRWVAGGTGELFF | TGTGCCACCCGGTGGGTAGCGGGAGGCACCGGGGAGCTGTTTTTT